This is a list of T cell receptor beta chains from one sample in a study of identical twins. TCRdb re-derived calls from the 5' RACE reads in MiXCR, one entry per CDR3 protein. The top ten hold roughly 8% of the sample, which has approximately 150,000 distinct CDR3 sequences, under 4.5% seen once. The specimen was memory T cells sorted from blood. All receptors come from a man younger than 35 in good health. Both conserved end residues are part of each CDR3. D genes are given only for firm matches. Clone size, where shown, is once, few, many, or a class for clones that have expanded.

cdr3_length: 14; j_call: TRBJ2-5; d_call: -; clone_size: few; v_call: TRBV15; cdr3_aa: CATSTAGYQETQYF; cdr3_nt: TGTGCCACCAGCACAGCAGGGTACCAAGAGACCCAGTACTTC
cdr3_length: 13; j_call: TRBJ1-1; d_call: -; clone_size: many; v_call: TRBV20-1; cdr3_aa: CSARGARDTEAFF; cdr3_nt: TGCAGTGCTAGGGGCGCCAGAGACACTGAAGCTTTCTTT
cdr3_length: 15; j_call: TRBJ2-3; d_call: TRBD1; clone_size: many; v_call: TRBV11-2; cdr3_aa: CASSGRGPYTDTQYF; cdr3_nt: TGTGCCAGCAGCGGCAGGGGGCCCTACACAGATACGCAGTATTTT
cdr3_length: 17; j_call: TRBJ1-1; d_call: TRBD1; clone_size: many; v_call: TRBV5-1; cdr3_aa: CASSWAGTGRSVTEAFF; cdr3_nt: TGCGCCAGCAGCTGGGCCGGGACAGGGAGGTCGGTGACTGAAGCTTTCTTT
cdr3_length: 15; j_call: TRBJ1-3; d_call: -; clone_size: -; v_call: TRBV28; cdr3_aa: CASSLQPRAGNTIYF; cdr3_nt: TGTGCCAGCAGTTTACAGCCCCGTGCTGGAAACACCATATATTTT
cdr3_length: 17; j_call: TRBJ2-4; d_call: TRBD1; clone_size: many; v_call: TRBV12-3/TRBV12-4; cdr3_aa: CASSLDGTGRTKNIQYF; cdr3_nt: TGTGCCAGCAGTTTAGACGGGACAGGGAGAACCAAAAACATTCAGTACTTC
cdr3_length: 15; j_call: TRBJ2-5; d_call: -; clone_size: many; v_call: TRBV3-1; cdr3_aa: CASSQATGMGETQYF; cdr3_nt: TGTGCCAGCAGCCAAGCCACGGGGATGGGGGAGACCCAGTACTTC
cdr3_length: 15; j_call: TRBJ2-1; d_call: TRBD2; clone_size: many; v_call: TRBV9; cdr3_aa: CASSVGGRGYNEQFF; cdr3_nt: TGTGCCAGCAGCGTAGGTGGGAGGGGATACAATGAGCAGTTCTTC
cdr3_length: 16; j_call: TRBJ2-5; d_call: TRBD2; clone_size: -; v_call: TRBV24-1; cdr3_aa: CATSDATSGIKETQYF; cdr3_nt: TGTGCCACCAGTGATGCAACTAGCGGAATTAAAGAGACCCAGTACTTC
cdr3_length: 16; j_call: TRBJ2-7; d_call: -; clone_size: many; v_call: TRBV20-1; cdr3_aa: CSARDSGSSSSYEQYF; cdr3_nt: TGCAGTGCTAGAGATTCAGGGTCTTCGAGCTCCTACGAGCAGTACTTC
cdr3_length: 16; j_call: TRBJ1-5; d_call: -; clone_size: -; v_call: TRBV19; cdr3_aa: CASSIVRTDPNQPQHF; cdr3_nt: TGTGCCAGTAGTATAGTCCGGACAGACCCAAATCAGCCCCAGCATTTT
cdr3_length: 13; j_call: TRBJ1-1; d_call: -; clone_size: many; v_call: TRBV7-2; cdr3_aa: CASSSTGATKAFF; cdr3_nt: TGTGCCAGCAGCTCGACCGGGGCGACAAAAGCTTTCTTT
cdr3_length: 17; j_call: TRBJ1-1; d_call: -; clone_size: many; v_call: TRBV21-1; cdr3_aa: CASSKVGGPIMNTEAFF; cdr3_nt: TGTGCCAGCAGCAAAGTGGGGGGACCTATCATGAACACTGAAGCTTTCTTT
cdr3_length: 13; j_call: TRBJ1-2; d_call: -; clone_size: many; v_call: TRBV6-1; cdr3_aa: CASLDVGGYGYTF; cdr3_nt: TGTGCCAGCCTGGACGTGGGGGGCTATGGCTACACCTTC
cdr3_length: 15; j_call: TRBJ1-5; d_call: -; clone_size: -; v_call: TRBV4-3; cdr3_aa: CASSQNMGANQPQHF; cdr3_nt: TGCGCCAGCAGCCAAAATATGGGAGCTAATCAGCCCCAGCATTTT
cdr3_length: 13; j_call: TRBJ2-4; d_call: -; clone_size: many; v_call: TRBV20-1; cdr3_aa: CSARDGGGIIQYF; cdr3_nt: TGCAGTGCTAGAGATGGGGGAGGCATCATTCAGTACTTC
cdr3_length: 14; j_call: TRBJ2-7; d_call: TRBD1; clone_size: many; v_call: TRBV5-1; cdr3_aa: CASSLGQGAIEQYF; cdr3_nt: TGCGCCAGCAGCTTGGGACAGGGGGCGATCGAGCAGTACTTC
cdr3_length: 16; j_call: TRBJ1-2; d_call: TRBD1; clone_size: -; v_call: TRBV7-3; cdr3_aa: CASSPTGDRGGYGYTF; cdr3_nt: TGTGCCAGCAGCCCAACAGGCGACAGGGGAGGCTATGGCTACACCTTC
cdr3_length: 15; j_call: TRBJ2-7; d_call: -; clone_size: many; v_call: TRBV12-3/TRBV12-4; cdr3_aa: CASSLGDTSFSEQYF; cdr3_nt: TGTGCCAGCAGTTTAGGGGACACCAGTTTTTCCGAGCAGTACTTC
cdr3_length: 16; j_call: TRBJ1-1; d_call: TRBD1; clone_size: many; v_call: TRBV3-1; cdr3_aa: CASSQLRTGWNTEAFF; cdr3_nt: TGTGCCAGCAGCCAACTTAGGACAGGGTGGAATACTGAAGCTTTCTTT
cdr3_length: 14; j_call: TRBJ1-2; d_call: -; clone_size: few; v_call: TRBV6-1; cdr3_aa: CASSEGGRVLGYTF; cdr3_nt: TGTGCCAGCAGTGAAGGGGGACGGGTTCTTGGCTACACCTTC
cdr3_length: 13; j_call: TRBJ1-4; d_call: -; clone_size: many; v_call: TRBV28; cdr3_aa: CASNGPMEEKLFF; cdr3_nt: TGTGCCAGCAACGGACCCATGGAAGAAAAACTGTTTTTT
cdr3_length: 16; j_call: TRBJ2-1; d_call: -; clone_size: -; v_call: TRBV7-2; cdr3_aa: CASSLVGGRGGNEQFF; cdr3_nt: TGTGCCAGCAGCTTAGTGGGCGGGAGAGGGGGCAATGAGCAGTTCTTC
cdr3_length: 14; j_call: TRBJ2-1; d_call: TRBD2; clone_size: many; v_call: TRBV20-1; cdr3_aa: CSAAGTSGHNEQFF; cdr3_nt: TGCAGTGCTGCCGGGACTAGCGGGCACAATGAGCAGTTCTTC
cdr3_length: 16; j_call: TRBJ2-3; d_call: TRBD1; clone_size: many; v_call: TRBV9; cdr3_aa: CASSAQGQSALNTQYF; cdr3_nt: TGTGCCAGCAGCGCCCAGGGACAGTCGGCGTTAAATACGCAGTATTTT
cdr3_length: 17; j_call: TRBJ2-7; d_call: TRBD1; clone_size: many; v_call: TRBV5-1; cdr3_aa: CASSLHGRGQGNAEQYF; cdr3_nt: TGCGCCAGCAGCTTACATGGAAGGGGACAGGGTAATGCAGAGCAGTACTTC
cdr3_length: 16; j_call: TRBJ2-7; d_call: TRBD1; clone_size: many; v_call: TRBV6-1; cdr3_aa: CASSEGLGQGLREQYF; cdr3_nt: TGTGCCAGCAGCGAGGGCTTAGGACAGGGACTTCGCGAGCAGTACTTC
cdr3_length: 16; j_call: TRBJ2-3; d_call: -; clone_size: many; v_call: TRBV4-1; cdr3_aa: CASSQGAAGYTDTQYF; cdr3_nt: TGCGCCAGCAGCCAAGGGGCGGCGGGGTACACAGATACGCAGTATTTT
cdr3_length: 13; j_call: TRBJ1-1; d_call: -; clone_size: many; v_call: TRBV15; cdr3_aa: CATSRTMNTEAFF; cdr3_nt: TGTGCCACCAGCAGAACGATGAACACTGAAGCTTTCTTT
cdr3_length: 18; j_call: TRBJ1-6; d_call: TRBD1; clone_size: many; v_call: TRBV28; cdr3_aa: CASSSPGQLSSYNSPLHF; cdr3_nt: TGTGCCAGCAGTTCCCCGGGACAGTTGAGCTCCTATAATTCACCCCTCCACTTT
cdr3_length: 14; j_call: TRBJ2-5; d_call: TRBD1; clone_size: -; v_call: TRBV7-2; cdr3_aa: CASSRPGTEETQYF; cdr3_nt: TGTGCCAGCAGCCGACCCGGGACAGAAGAGACCCAGTACTTC
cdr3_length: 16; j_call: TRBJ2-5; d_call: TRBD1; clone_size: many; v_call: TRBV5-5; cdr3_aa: CASSHGTGVPQETQYF; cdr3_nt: TGTGCCAGCAGCCACGGGACAGGGGTGCCGCAAGAGACCCAGTACTTC
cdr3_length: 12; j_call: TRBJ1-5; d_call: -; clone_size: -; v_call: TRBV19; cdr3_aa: CASSGATQPQHF; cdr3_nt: TGTGCCAGTAGTGGGGCGACTCAGCCCCAGCATTTT
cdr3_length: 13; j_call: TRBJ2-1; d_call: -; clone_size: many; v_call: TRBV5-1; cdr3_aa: CASSAEGRNEQFF; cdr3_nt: TGCGCCAGCAGCGCGGAGGGGCGTAATGAGCAGTTCTTC
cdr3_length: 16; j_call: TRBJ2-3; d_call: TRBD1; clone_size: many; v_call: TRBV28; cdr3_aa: CASSLLTGGSTDTQYF; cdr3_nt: TGTGCCAGCAGTTTATTGACAGGGGGGAGCACAGATACGCAGTATTTT
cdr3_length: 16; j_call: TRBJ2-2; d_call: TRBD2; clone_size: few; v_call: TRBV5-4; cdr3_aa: CASSPPGLAGSGELFF; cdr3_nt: TGTGCCAGCAGCCCACCGGGACTAGCGGGATCCGGGGAGCTGTTTTTT
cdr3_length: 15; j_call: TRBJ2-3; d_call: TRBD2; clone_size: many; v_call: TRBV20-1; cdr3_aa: CSAMGLARYTDTHYF; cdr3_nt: TGCAGTGCCATGGGACTAGCGAGGTACACAGATACGCATTATTTT
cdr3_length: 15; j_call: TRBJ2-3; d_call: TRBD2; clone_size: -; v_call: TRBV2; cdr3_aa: CASTRASGDTDTQYF; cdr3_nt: TGTGCCAGCACCAGAGCTAGCGGGGACACAGATACGCAGTATTTT
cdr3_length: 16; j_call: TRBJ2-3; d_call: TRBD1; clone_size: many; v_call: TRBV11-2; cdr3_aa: CASSSNRGPSTDTQYF; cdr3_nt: TGTGCCAGCAGCTCTAACAGGGGGCCGAGCACAGATACGCAGTATTTT
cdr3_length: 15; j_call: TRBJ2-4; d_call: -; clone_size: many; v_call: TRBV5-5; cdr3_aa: CASSGAQVAKNIQYF; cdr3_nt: TGTGCCAGCAGCGGGGCCCAGGTAGCCAAAAACATTCAGTACTTC
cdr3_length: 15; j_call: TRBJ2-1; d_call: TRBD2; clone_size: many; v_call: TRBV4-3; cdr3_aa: CASSQAGGGLNEQFF; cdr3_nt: TGCGCCAGCAGCCAGGCGGGGGGGGGCCTCAATGAGCAGTTCTTC
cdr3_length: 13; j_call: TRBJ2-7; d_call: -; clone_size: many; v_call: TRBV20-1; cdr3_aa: CSARSPGRYEQYF; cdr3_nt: TGCAGTGCTAGATCTCCAGGGCGCTACGAGCAGTACTTC
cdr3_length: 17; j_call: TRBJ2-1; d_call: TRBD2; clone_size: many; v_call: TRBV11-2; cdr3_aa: CASSLMNSGSSYNEQFF; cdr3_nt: TGTGCCAGCAGCTTAATGAATAGCGGGAGCTCCTACAATGAGCAGTTCTTC